The present TCR beta chain was sequenced within a study of blood T cell repertoires in COVID-19. About the study: Some COVID-19 samples were acute and others convalescent; all came from the United States, Italy and Spain. T cells, B-cell-depleted T cells, or PBMCs supplied cDNA or gDNA.

The authors' processing: Estimates of nucleated cell counts were drawn from the amplification of reference gene primers. Sequencing used immunoSEQ multiplex PCR; TCRdb keeps in-frame clones, though not all of them. V and J calls and clone size are copied from that table; D and trimming were computed from the DNA. The sample records about 170,000 clones, about 85% being singletons. V shed 4 bases and J shed 1 base, with 12 bases lying between them. CDR3 size: 15 residues. Germline V lookup: CDR1 SGHRS, CDR2 YFSETQ. Sequencing was carried out using peripheral blood. V and J are TRBV5-1 and TRBJ1-5; no definite D call. The clonotype was recovered from a man in his sixties who had recovered from COVID-19. The CDR3 protein is CASSPEPRSNQPQHF. CDR3 DNA sequence: TGCGCCAGCAGCCCGGAGCCGAGGAGCAATCAGCCCCAGCATTTT.